The subject of this entry is one T cell receptor (beta chain). This clonotype has a count of ten or more. This clone's antigen is unknown. Qualities for individual bases were not recorded, and no much larger clone is one base off. Preparation of the library involved 5' RACE. Sequencing instrument: Illumina HiSeq 2000. A universal primer binding site was added through template switching, and the final cDNA carried a unique molecular identifier so that TCR cDNA molecules could be counted accurately. Specific primers in the conserved constant-segment region were used to synthesize first-strand cDNA for TCR alpha and beta chains. To control for contamination, every cDNA library carried two barcodes: a SMART-Mk sample barcode plus Illumina barcodes. Two successive PCR steps introduced TruSeq adapter sequences along with Illumina sample barcodes. The Illumina HiSeq platform was used with custom primers to sequence TCR alpha and beta cDNA libraries. As for how the authors treated the data: Raw reads were processed with MiGEC to extract unique molecular identifiers, and MiXCR was used to determine CDR3 positions. For each individual, recombination models were inferred using an EM algorithm with the repgenHMM and IGoR tools. Shared clonotype analysis was performed with the tcR package in R, normalizing sharing by the product of cloneset sizes. Out-of-frame nonproductive sequences were analyzed to study raw recombination free of thymic and clonal selection effects. The raw public data were reprocessed by TCRdb itself: fastp quality trimming at Q25, MiXCR clonotype calling, in-frame beta chains only. A single entry per CDR3 protein holds the most common genes and DNA from its merged rows. The V and J calls reflect TCRdb's pipeline rather than the authors' work. The sample table shows some 710,000 distinct CDR3 sequences, and around 6% are seen once. The ten largest clonotypes hold roughly 2% of the sample.

From a lookup of the germline V gene (reference sequence), CDR1 and CDR2 are MNHNY and SVGAGI. V is reduced by 2 bases and J by 2 bases, leaving a spacing of 4 bases between them. Reading from cysteine to phenylalanine, the CDR3 counts 12 amino acids. Left in the record is the CDR3 DNA by itself, 36 bases read in frame from the first base. The sample originates from a study of identical twins (dated by TCRdb to the mid-2010s). A note on the overall study: To test whether fetal clonotypes persist, the study used deep sequencing on TCR alpha and beta repertoires from monozygotic twins, unrelated adults of various ages, and cord blood. To rule out contamination, replicate twin experiments were performed at different times with different library preparation protocols. Paper-wide results and their limitations: Compared with coincidental sharing between unrelated individuals, out-of-frame TCR alpha sequences shared between twins had an excess of sequences with low generation probability. Zero-insertion analyses could be partly confounded by invariant T cells such as MAIT and iNKT, though diverse VJ usage argued against such confounding for most clonotypes. In monozygotic twins, recombination models systematically underestimated out-of-frame TCR alpha sharing, but the models matched the sharing seen between unrelated individuals. Fewer insertions were carried by abundant cord blood beta clonotypes, a similar but weaker trend appeared in young adult naive repertoires, and no such trend appeared in memory repertoires. Excess twin sharing in beta out-of-frame sequences was weaker because fewer shared sequences lowered the signal-to-noise ratio. Because the same donors could not be followed over many years, the conclusions depended on cross-sectional statistical analysis.

Every donor was a healthy Caucasian. Three unrelated non-twin adults were additionally sequenced: a male aged 18 to 30, a male aged 50 to 60 and a female aged 50 to 60. Miltenyi CD45RO+ enrichment and human naive T-cell isolation kits were used to isolate memory (CD45RO+) and naive T cells from PBMC. Sequencing was performed on naive T cells sorted from blood. Sample cell subset or site, as interpreted from the label and publication: cells isolated with a human naive T-cell isolation kit. The clonotype originates from a young man in good health. This receptor chain uses TRBV6-6 and TRBJ2-7, with the D gene uncertain. Read as DNA, the sequence is TGTGCCAGCAGTTACAGGACCTACGAGCAGTACTTC. Its protein reads: CASSYRTYEQYF.